One and the same sample provided the 17 T cell receptor beta chains below, sequenced in a study of monozygotic twins with cystic fibrosis. Data came from immunoSEQ multiplex PCR; TCRdb stores just in-frame clones and leaves some out. The data hold about 35,000 clones, with approximately 72% observed a single time. Material: blood. These receptors originate from a girl aged 5-17 years with cystic fibrosis.

This rearrangement joins TRBV6-1 to TRBJ2-3; 8 bases are a match to TRBD1. V shed 4 bases, J shed 2 bases, and the junction held 5 bases outside the gene matches. CDR1 is MNHNS, CDR2 SASEGT, per germline. The CDR3 runs to 15 residues. The CDR3 loop reads CASSVTGATTDTQYF. CDR3 DNA: TGTGCCAGCAGTGTGACAGGGGCGACCACAGATACGCAGTATTTT.

The genes are TRBV5-1 and TRBJ2-7; 10 bases map to TRBD2. Germline values: CDR1 SGHRS, CDR2 YFSETQ. There are 16 residues in the CDR3. The V segment lost 4 bases and the J segment 4 bases; nucleotides outside the gene matches: 11. The CDR3 sequence is CASSHLGTSDKYEQYF. CDR3 bases: TGCGCCAGCAGCCACCTCGGGACTAGCGATAAATACGAGCAGTACTTC.

This clone came up a few times. The J gene is TRBJ2-3, the V gene TRBV27; D not resolved. The V end was cut by 6 bases, the J end by 0 bases, with 16 bases between. Germline lookup yields CDR1 MNHEY and CDR2 SMNVEV (reference sequence). The CDR3 runs to 16 residues. CDR3 in DNA: TGTGCCAGCAGGGAGACTGCAGTATATAGCACAGATACGCAGTATTTT. It codes for CASRETAVYSTDTQYF.

The chain links TRBV2 to TRBJ1-4; maybe TRBD1 (6 bases). Trimming took 6 bases from V and 7 from J, leaving 18 bases between them. The CDR3 length is 15 residues. The germline V gene has CDR1 SNHLY and CDR2 FYNNEI. Here the CDR3 reads CASRGTILFGEKLFF. The DNA of the CDR3 is TGTGCCAGCAGAGGGACAATCTTGTTCGGTGAAAAACTGTTTTTT.

The chain couples TRBV27 to TRBJ2-7; 13 positions agree with TRBD2. The CDR3 runs to 14 residues. J lost 4 bases, V lost 6 bases, and 3 bases had no gene match. Germline loops: CDR1 MNHEY, CDR2 SMNVEV (reference sequence). CDR3 amino acids: CASRGLAGKYEQYF. Here the CDR3 DNA reads TGTGCCAGCAGGGGACTAGCGGGAAAATACGAGCAGTACTTC.

The J gene is TRBJ2-5, the V gene TRBV15; D is unclear. Trimming removed 0 bases at V and 0 bases at J, with 5 bases between. CDR1 is LNHNV and CDR2 is YYDKDF in the germline V gene (reference sequence). This CDR3 is 14 amino acids long. CDR3 region: CATSREGNQETQYF. The CDR3 bases are TGTGCCACCAGCAGAGAGGGGAACCAAGAGACCCAGTACTTC.

CDR3 protein: CASRGGQGPYNEQFF. DNA for the CDR3: TGTGCCAGCAGGGGGGGGCAGGGTCCCTACAATGAGCAGTTCTTC. J is TRBJ2-1 and V is TRBV5-6; D is possibly TRBD2 (7 bases). CDR1 SGHDT and CDR2 YYEEEE come from the germline V gene. V was shortened by 5 bases and J by 2 bases, with 14 bases between the two germline ends. CDR3 length equals 15 residues.

This sequence joins TRBV15 and TRBJ2-1, with 9 nucleotides matching TRBD2. The J segment lost 10 bases and the V segment lost 5 bases, leaving 12 bases of the junction unmatched. The CDR3 is 15 amino acids. The V gene's germline CDR1 is LNHNV and CDR2 YYDKDF (reference sequence). CDR3 in amino acids: CATSLRIDSGSEQFF. CDR3 bases: TGTGCCACCAGCCTGCGAATCGATAGCGGGAGCGAGCAGTTCTTC. Using reference TRBV15 and TRBJ2-1 for the parts outside the CDR3, the full variable domain is DAMVIQNPRYQVTQFGKPVTLSCSQTLNHNVMYWYQQKSSQAPKLLFHYYDKDFNNEADTPDNFQSRRPNTSFCFLDIRSPGLGDTAMYLCATSLRIDSGSEQFFGPGTRLTVL.

The chain carries TRBV9 and TRBJ2-1; D tentatively fits TRBD1 or TRBD2 (5 bases each). Per germline, CDR1 SGDLS and CDR2 YYNGEE. The CDR3 consists of 15 residues. The V end was cut by 0 bases, the J end by 7 bases, with 14 bases between. CDR3 nucleotides: TGTGCCAGCAGCGTAGGCGGGCTGGGGCTAAATGAGCAGTTCTTC. Translation gives CASSVGGLGLNEQFF.

The V gene is TRBV27, the J gene TRBJ2-7; TRBD2 aligns across 14 bases. Germline V lookup: CDR1 MNHEY, CDR2 SMNVEV (reference sequence). This CDR3 is 15 amino acids long. The V and J ends lost 6 bases and 4 bases, in that order; junction bases with no gene match: 5. The CDR3 sequence: CASSGTSGSCYEQYV. The CDR3 nucleotides are TGTGCCAGCAGCGGGACTAGCGGGAGTTGTTACGAGCAGTACGTC.

The genes are TRBV9 and TRBJ2-1, with D perhaps TRBD2 (5 bases). In germline, CDR1 is SGDLS, CDR2 YYNGEE. V lost 0 bases, J lost 4 bases, and 11 bases lay in between. The CDR3 runs 15 residues. CDR3 nucleotide sequence: TGTGCCAGCAGCGTAGAACTAGGCGAGTACAATGAGCAGTTCTTC. Protein: CASSVELGEYNEQFF.

The sample holds a few counts of this clone. The V gene is TRBV28, the J gene TRBJ2-1; 10 bases match TRBD2. Germline CDR1 reads MDHEN; CDR2 reads SYDVKM. The V and J ends lost 5 bases and 5 bases, in that order; junction bases with no gene match: 3. This CDR3 comprises 14 residues. The CDR3 loop reads CASSPGLADNEQFF. The CDR3 coding sequence is TGTGCCAGCAGTCCCGGACTAGCGGACAATGAGCAGTTCTTC.

The rearrangement links TRBV2 to TRBJ2-7; 7 bases line up with TRBD2. The CDR3 totals 14 residues. CDR1 is SNHLY and CDR2 is FYNNEI in the germline V gene. V lost 3 bases and J lost 3; bases outside the gene matches: 5. The CDR3, as DNA: TGTGCCAGCAGTGATTCCGCGGGAGTCTACGAGCAGTACTTC. Encoded protein: CASSDSAGVYEQYF. Using reference TRBV2 and TRBJ2-7 for the parts outside the CDR3, the full variable domain is EPEVTQTPSHQVTQMGQEVILRCVPISNHLYFYWYRQILGQKVEFLVSFYNNEISEKSEIFDDQFSVERPDGSNFTLKIRSTKLEDSAMYFCASSDSAGVYEQYFGPGTRLTVT.

This clone has just a few counts. CDR3 loop: CASSPNTGANVLTF. CDR3 bases: TGTGCCAGCTCTCCCAATACTGGGGCCAACGTCCTGACTTTC. The V call is TRBV18, the J call TRBJ2-6; no firm D call. This CDR3 is built from 14 residues. Trimming took 6 bases from V and 2 from J, leaving 8 bases between them. Germline V gene sequence: CDR1 KGHSH, CDR2 LQKENI.

In this sample, this clone turned up a few times. The rearrangement links TRBV18 to TRBJ2-7, with D hard to call. CDR3 length: 13 amino acids. V was cut by 0 bases and J by 6 bases, with 9 bases left in between. The germline V gene encodes CDR1 KGHSH and CDR2 LQKENI. The CDR3 sequence is CASSPPLLAEQYF. The CDR3 bases are TGTGCCAGCTCACCACCGCTCTTGGCCGAGCAGTACTTC.

The chain employs TRBV6-1 and TRBJ1-2; D remains ambiguous. Trimming removed 5 bases at V and 4 bases at J, with 14 bases between. CDR3 length equals 14 residues. Germline values: CDR1 MNHNS, CDR2 SASEGT. The CDR3 nucleotides read TGTGCCAGCAGTCCCGAACTGGGTTTCTATGGCTACACCTTC. It is translated as CASSPELGFYGYTF.

This clone was counted between two and nine times. V usage is TRBV4-1 and J usage is TRBJ1-1; D is possibly TRBD1 (6 bases). The V gene lost 1 base and the J gene lost 4 bases, with 7 bases spanning the gap. This CDR3 region has 13 residues. Germline V gene lookup returns CDR1 MGHRA and CDR2 YSYEKL. The CDR3 DNA reads as TGCGCCAGCAGCCAAGTACAGGGCACTGAAGCTTTCTTT. This gives the protein CASSQVQGTEAFF.